This T cell receptor (beta chain) was observed in a study of CD8 T cells in Susac syndrome. CD8+ and CD4+ blood T cells underwent TCR beta sequencing. In the multiple sclerosis control group, patients were treatment-naive and had stable or active relapsing-remitting disease. TEMRA cells were FACS-enriched, unlike CD8+ and CD4+ T cells, which were negatively isolated. Random-hexamer reverse transcription was applied to roughly 0.45 to 1 ug RNA. Multiplex PCR with immunoSEQ amplified the TCR beta CDR3 across 54 Vbeta and 13 Jbeta. TCRdb re-called the immunoSEQ multiplex PCR reads through MiXCR, storing one row per CDR3 protein. This table holds about 130,000 distinct CDR3 sequences, 85% to 95% found once. The V gene lost 1 base and the J gene lost 2 bases, with 11 bases spanning the gap. CDR3 size: 15 residues. Germline CDR1 SGHRS, CDR2 YFSETQ.

The origin of this receptor is a human donor with multiple sclerosis. The sequenced material came from CD8+ T cells from PBMCs. The chain couples TRBV5-1 to TRBJ2-3; maybe TRBD1 (5 bases). The CDR3 coding sequence is TGCGCCAGCAGCTTGAGCACAGGATTCACAGATACGCAGTATTTT. Its protein is CASSLSTGFTDTQYF. Looking up the rest from reference TRBV5-1 and TRBJ2-3 gives the full variable domain: KAGVTQTPRYLIKTRGQQVTLSCSPISGHRSVSWYQQTPGQGLQFLFEYFSETQRNKGNFPGRFSGRQFSNSRSEMNVSTLELGDSALYLCASSLSTGFTDTQYFGPGTRLTVL.